Listed here are 26 T cell receptor beta chains from one sample, sequenced in a study of T-cell reconstitution after alpha-beta-depleted transplantation in children (TCRdb year 2016). Library preparation employed PCR. This sample was sequenced with an Illumina HiSeq 2500. To normalize quantification of the TCRbeta repertoire, the TCR libraries were built with molecular barcoding that relied on unique molecular identifiers. TCRdb's own reprocessing of the public reads used fastp at Q25 and MiXCR and kept productive beta chains. Duplicate CDR3 protein sequences are folded into a single record with the most common DNA and genes. Recorded for this sample are under 850,000 distinct CDR3 sequences; 13% of them occurred a single time. 0.79% of the sample is taken by the ten largest. The sample's treatment or condition label is to be understood as: allogeneic hematopoietic cell transplantation with graft depleted of TCRalphabeta T cells and CD19 B cells.

Sequencing used PBMCs, obtained before TCRalphabeta/CD19-depleted stem cell transplant. Receptors originate from a girl under 10 years old with congenital amegakaryocytic thrombocytopenia, due to receive a stem cell transplant.

This clonotype was found many times. This chain uses TRBV5-1 with TRBJ2-3; D not certain. The ends were cut back, 3 bases at V and 0 bases at J, with 11 bases in the middle. The CDR3 sequence is 15 residues long. Germline V gene data show CDR1 as SGHRS and CDR2 as YFSETQ. The CDR3: CASSSHPGSTDTQYF. CDR3 bases: TGCGCCAGCAGCTCGCACCCAGGAAGCACAGATACGCAGTATTTT.

This clonotype was picked up many times. The chain joins TRBV5-1 to TRBJ2-1, with D hard to call. The ends were cut back, 1 base at V and 0 bases at J, with 17 bases in the middle. The germline V gene encodes CDR1 SGHRS and CDR2 YFSETQ. This CDR3 comprises 18 residues. Written as DNA, the CDR3 is TGCGCCAGCAGCTTGACCCGCAGAAGTTGGGACTCCTACAATGAGCAGTTCTTC. Its protein is CASSLTRRSWDSYNEQFF.

In its sample, this clonotype was seen many times. The chain employs TRBV6-1 and TRBJ2-7; TRBD2 agrees at 7 bases. The junction had 5 bases not matched to a gene; V was cut back by 8 bases and J by 1 base. Germline lookup yields CDR1 MNHNS and CDR2 SASEGT. The CDR3 runs to 13 residues. The CDR3 reads CASSRLASYEQYF. Here the CDR3 DNA reads TGTGCCAGCTCGCGACTAGCATCCTACGAGCAGTACTTC.

The J gene is TRBJ2-3, the V gene TRBV7-9; D is unclear. Trimming stripped 3 bases from V and 1 base from J, with 11 bases between. There are 15 residues in the CDR3. CDR1 SEHNR and CDR2 FQNEAQ come from the germline V gene (reference sequence). The CDR3 region has the DNA TGTGCCAGCAGCTTGGGCAGCGTCGGCACAGATACGCAGTATTTT. Its protein product is CASSLGSVGTDTQYF.

This clonotype was recorded at least ten times. This chain uses TRBV5-1 with TRBJ2-1; D is possibly TRBD2 (6 bases). Per the germline V gene, CDR1 is SGHRS and CDR2 is YFSETQ. Deletions cut 2 bases from V and 8 bases from J, with 23 bases between. This CDR3 has 17 residues. Here the CDR3 reads CASSFAPTRVTLHEQFF. Here the CDR3 DNA reads TGCGCCAGCAGCTTTGCCCCGACTAGGGTAACGCTGCATGAGCAGTTCTTC. Drawing the rest from reference TRBV5-1 and TRBJ2-1, the complete variable domain is KAGVTQTPRYLIKTRGQQVTLSCSPISGHRSVSWYQQTPGQGLQFLFEYFSETQRNKGNFPGRFSGRQFSNSRSEMNVSTLELGDSALYLCASSFAPTRVTLHEQFFGPGTRLTVL.

J is TRBJ2-1 and V is TRBV7-3; 10 bases align to TRBD2. CDR1 is SGHTA and CDR2 is FQGTGA in the germline V gene. V was clipped by 4 bases and J by 8 bases; unmatched bases: 11. The CDR3 has 16 residues. The CDR3 is CASSSALAGEGYEQFF. CDR3 coding DNA: TGTGCCAGCAGCTCCGCTCTAGCGGGAGAGGGCTATGAGCAGTTCTTC.

This clonotype was seen a few times. The chain employs TRBV5-4 and TRBJ2-7, with 13 bases fitting TRBD2. Trimming at V came to 3 bases and at J to 5 bases, leaving 17 bases not matched to a gene. Germline V gene data show CDR1 as SGHNT and CDR2 as YYREEE (reference sequence). The CDR3 length is 19 residues. CDR3 region: CASSYYPGLAGTSSDEQYF. The CDR3 bases are TGTGCCAGCAGCTACTACCCGGGACTAGCGGGAACGAGTAGCGACGAGCAGTACTTC. Filled out from reference TRBV5-4 and TRBJ2-7, the complete variable domain reads ETGVTQSPTHLIKTRGQQVTLRCSSQSGHNTVSWYQQALGQGPQFIFQYYREEENGRGNFPPRFSGLQFPNYSSELNVNALELDDSALYLCASSYYPGLAGTSSDEQYFGPGTRLTVT.

This clonotype was recorded at least ten times. The chain employs TRBV5-1 and TRBJ1-1; D unresolved. The ends were cut back, 1 base at V and 1 base at J, with 17 bases in the middle. The CDR3 has 17 amino acids. CDR1 is SGHRS and CDR2 is YFSETQ in the germline V gene. CDR3 nucleotides: TGCGCCAGCAGCTTGACCCCGCCGGACCTGGGGAACACTGAAGCTTTCTTT. Protein product: CASSLTPPDLGNTEAFF.

This clonotype appeared many times. The chain carries TRBV6-5 and TRBJ2-5; D tentatively reads TRBD1 or TRBD2 (5 bases each). The CDR3 spans 12 residues. Germline V CDR1 and CDR2: MNHEY, SVGAGI. The ends were cut back, 10 bases at V and 2 bases at J, with 11 bases in the middle. CDR3 coding DNA: TGTGCCACGTCGGGGCGACAAGAGACCCAGTACTTC. This encodes CATSGRQETQYF.

This chain uses TRBV12-3 or TRBV12-4 with TRBJ2-7; D uncertain. There are 14 residues in the CDR3. The V end lost 7 bases, the J end lost 3 bases, and 16 bases lay between the germline ends. CDR3 nucleotide sequence: TGTGCCAGCAAGTCGGACGGGTCGTACTACGAGCAGTACTTC. This translates into CASKSDGSYYEQYF.

This clonotype was found many times. CDR3 loop: CSAHPPAGYNEQFF. The DNA of the CDR3 is TGCAGTGCGCACCCCCCGGCTGGGTACAATGAGCAGTTCTTC. J is TRBJ2-1 and V is TRBV20-1; D remains ambiguous. Trimming removed 6 bases at V and 4 bases at J, with 16 bases between. Looked up from germline, CDR1 is DFQATT and CDR2 is SNEGSKA (reference sequence). The CDR3 is made up of 14 amino acids.

This clonotype came up many times. The V call is TRBV10-3, the J call TRBJ2-1; D may be TRBD2 (6 bases). The CDR3 is 14 residues long. The germline V gene has CDR1 ENHRY and CDR2 SYGVKD. V lost 0 bases, J lost 9 bases, and 12 bases lay in between. The CDR3 is CAISESGGGPEQFF. The CDR3 bases are TGTGCCATCAGTGAGTCAGGCGGAGGGCCTGAGCAGTTCTTC.

This sequence joins TRBV20-1 and TRBJ2-1; D is uncertain. V dropped 3 bases and J dropped 8 bases, with 14 bases sitting between them. This CDR3 is built from 13 residues. Germline values: CDR1 DFQATT, CDR2 SNEGSKA (reference sequence). DNA of the CDR3: TGCAGTGCTAGCGCCCCCTCCTTTGATGAGCAGTTCTTC. Residues: CSASAPSFDEQFF.

The chain joins TRBV20-1 to TRBJ2-7; TRBD1 might be the D (6 bases). The V end lost 4 bases, the J end lost 5 bases, and 21 bases lay between the germline ends. The CDR3 spans 15 residues. Germline V CDR1 and CDR2: DFQATT, SNEGSKA (reference sequence). CDR3 region: CSATLLRDTWDEQYF. CDR3 coding DNA: TGCAGTGCTACCTTATTAAGGGACACGTGGGACGAGCAGTACTTC.

V is TRBV24-1 and J is TRBJ2-3, with a weak D call TRBD1 (6 bases). The CDR3 covers 15 residues. V was pared by 6 bases and J by 6 bases, with 18 bases between. The germline V gene has CDR1 KGHDR and CDR2 SFDVKD. The DNA for the CDR3 is TGTGCCACCAGTTACGGGACACGGATCTTTGATACGCAGTATTTT. Amino acid sequence: CATSYGTRIFDTQYF.

This clonotype was seen ten or more times. V gene TRBV24-1 combines with J gene TRBJ2-1, with 9 bases matching TRBD1. With 3 bases clipped from V and 7 bases from J, the junction kept 6 bases outside the gene matches. This CDR3 has 15 amino acids. From germline, CDR1 is KGHDR and CDR2 SFDVKD. CDR3 residues: CATSDRTGAVNEQFF. Here the CDR3 DNA reads TGTGCCACCAGTGATCGGACAGGGGCGGTAAATGAGCAGTTCTTC.

This clonotype was counted only a few times. V is TRBV5-6 and J is TRBJ2-7; 7 nucleotides match TRBD1. V dropped 4 bases and J dropped 1; count of bases not matched to a gene: 5. The germline V gene encodes CDR1 SGHDT and CDR2 YYEEEE. This CDR3 is built from 14 residues. The CDR3 here is CASSRNRGSYEQYF. In DNA form, the CDR3 reads TGTGCCAGCAGCCGAAACAGGGGATCCTACGAGCAGTACTTC.

This clonotype was seen ten or more times. The genes are TRBV28 and TRBJ1-5; D is unclear. The length of the CDR3 is 11 residues. V was shortened by 5 bases and J by 4 bases, with 3 bases between the two germline ends. Germline V CDR1 and CDR2: MDHEN, SYDVKM. The CDR3 nucleotides are TGTGCCAGCAGTCCAAATCAGCCCCAGCATTTT. This translates into CASSPNQPQHF.

Many counts were recorded for this clonotype. The V call is TRBV29-1, the J call TRBJ2-5; maybe TRBD2 (5 bases). The CDR3 is 14 amino acids. The germline V and J ends were trimmed by 3 bases and 2 bases, with 13 bases remaining between them. Germline CDR1 is SQVTM and CDR2 is ANQGSEA. The CDR3 bases are TGCAGCGTTGAGGAGCGGCTAAGACAAGAGACCCAGTACTTC. This translates into CSVEERLRQETQYF.

This clonotype was counted ten times or more. The chain combines TRBV28 with TRBJ1-5, with D tentatively TRBD1 (5 bases). Trimming shortened V by 4 bases and J by 3 bases, and 7 bases separated the two germline ends. The CDR3 extends over 13 amino acids. The germline V gene encodes CDR1 MDHEN and CDR2 SYDVKM. The CDR3 coding sequence is TGTGCCAGCAGTTGGGGCACCAATCAGCCCCAGCATTTT. Protein: CASSWGTNQPQHF. The variable domain in full, completed from reference TRBV28 and TRBJ1-5, reads DVKVTQSSRYLVKRTGEKVFLECVQDMDHENMFWYRQDPGLGLRLIYFSYDVKMKEKGDIPEGYSVSREKKERFSLILESASTNQTSMYLCASSWGTNQPQHFGDGTRLSIL.

Concerning this clonotype itself: It may be a read error: a sequence one base away is much more abundant. The rearrangement joins TRBV5-1 to TRBJ2-1, with D possibly called TRBD1 or TRBD2 (5 bases each). The CDR3 length is 15 residues. CDR1 is SGHRS and CDR2 is YFSETQ in the germline V gene. Trimming shortened V by 4 bases and J by 2 bases, and 13 bases separated the two germline ends. As DNA, the CDR3 is TGCGCCAGCAGCGGGACCGGGACCGCCTACAATGAGCAGTTCTTC. This sequence encodes CASSGTGTAYNEQFF.

This clonotype was observed many times. The rearrangement joins TRBV10-3 to TRBJ2-2; tentative D call: TRBD1 (6 bases). CDR1 ENHRY and CDR2 SYGVKD come from the germline V gene. CDR3 length: 18 amino acids. Trimming removed 2 bases from V and 0 bases from J, with 16 bases in between. CDR3 bases: TGTGCCATCAGTGAGACAACGGACAGCCTCGCGAACACCGGGGAGCTGTTTTTT. Its translation: CAISETTDSLANTGELFF.

V is TRBV7-9 and J is TRBJ2-6, with D perhaps TRBD1 (5 bases). V lost 1 base and J 1 base, leaving 8 bases between the germline ends. In germline, CDR1 is SEHNR, CDR2 FQNEAQ (reference sequence). The CDR3 runs 16 residues. CDR3 amino acids: CASSLVGESGANVLTF. The CDR3 region has the DNA TGTGCCAGCAGCTTAGTAGGGGAATCTGGGGCCAACGTCCTGACTTTC.

There are a few counts of this clonotype. The chain joins TRBV29-1 to TRBJ2-7; D may correspond to TRBD1 or TRBD2 (5 bases each). Germline values: CDR1 SQVTM, CDR2 ANQGSEA. Trimming took off 6 bases at V and 3 bases at J, with 18 bases between the two ends. The CDR3 sequence is 14 residues long. The CDR3 sequence: CSVAVTGPGYEQYF. In nucleotides, the CDR3 is TGCAGCGTCGCTGTGACGGGACCCGGCTACGAGCAGTACTTC.

The chain links TRBV5-1 to TRBJ2-7; 10 positions agree with TRBD1. The CDR3 spans 14 residues. The trim removed 4 bases at V and 2 bases at J, leaving 3 bases unmatched. Looked up from germline, CDR1 is SGHRS and CDR2 is YFSETQ. The CDR3 sequence is CASSAGQGTYEQYF. The CDR3 DNA reads TGCGCCAGCAGCGCGGGACAGGGGACCTACGAGCAGTACTTC.

V usage is TRBV18 and J usage is TRBJ1-4; D remains ambiguous. CDR1 and CDR2 (germline): KGHSH, LQKENI. The CDR3 runs to 15 residues. V was trimmed by 3 bases and J by 0 bases, leaving 8 bases between them. CDR3 region: CASSPAGTTNEKLFF. The CDR3 DNA reads TGTGCCAGCTCACCCGCCGGGACAACTAATGAAAAACTGTTTTTT.